The TCR beta chain described here comes from a study of T cell responses to AZD1222 COVID-19 vaccine. CDR1 is LNHDA, CDR2 SQIVND, per germline (reference sequence). The CDR3 runs 11 residues. The V end lost 5 bases, the J end lost 4 bases, and 4 bases lay between the germline ends. The method was immunoSEQ multiplex PCR; TCRdb's version includes in-frame clones alone and lacks a portion of them. The table includes 60,000 to 100,000 clones, about 90% detected once. The chain uses TRBV19 and TRBJ2-3; no definite D call. The material was peripheral blood, obtained on day 0 of MenACWY control vaccination. This receptor was identified in an adult in good health. CDR3 sequence (DNA): TGTGCCAGTAGTTGGGCAGATACGCAGTATTTT. Protein product: CASSWADTQYF.